This T cell receptor (beta chain) was sequenced during a study of cytomegalovirus exposure and HLA in healthy donors. The PCR made use of 60 Vbeta and 13 Jbeta primers. Profiling relied on immunoSEQ multiplex PCR, and the TCRdb table lists in-frame clones only, not all of them. The table has about 160,000 clones, about two thirds seen once. Trimming took 8 bases from V and 2 from J, leaving 13 bases between them. The V gene's germline CDR1 is ENHRY and CDR2 SYGVKD. The CDR3 is 13 residues long. The rearrangement links TRBV10-3 to TRBJ2-7; the D gene is possibly TRBD2 (6 bases). Sequencing was done on a sample of PBMCs. The source is a woman aged 30 to 39 in good health and CMV-seronegative. The CDR3 DNA follows: TGTGCCATCGCTCAGGGAGGCCCCTACGAGCAGTACTTC. Translated: CAIAQGGPYEQYF.